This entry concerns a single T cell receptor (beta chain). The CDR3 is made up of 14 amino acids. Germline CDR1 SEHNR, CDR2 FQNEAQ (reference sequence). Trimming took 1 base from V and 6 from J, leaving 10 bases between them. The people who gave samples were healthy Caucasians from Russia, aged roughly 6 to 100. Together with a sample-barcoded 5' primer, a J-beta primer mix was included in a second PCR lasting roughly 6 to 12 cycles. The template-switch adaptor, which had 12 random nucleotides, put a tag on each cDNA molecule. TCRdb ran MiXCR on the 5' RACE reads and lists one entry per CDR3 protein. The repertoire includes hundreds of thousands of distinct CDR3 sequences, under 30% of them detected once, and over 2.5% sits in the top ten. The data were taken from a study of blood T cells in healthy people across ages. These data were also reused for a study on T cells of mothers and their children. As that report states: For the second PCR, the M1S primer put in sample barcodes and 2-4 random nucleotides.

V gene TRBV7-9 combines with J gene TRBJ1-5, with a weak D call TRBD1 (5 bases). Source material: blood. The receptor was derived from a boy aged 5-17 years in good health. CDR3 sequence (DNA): TGTGCCAGCAGCTTAGGGGGACGAGGTCAGCCCCAGCATTTT. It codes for CASSLGGRGQPQHF. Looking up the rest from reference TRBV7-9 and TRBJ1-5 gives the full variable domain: DTGVSQNPRHKITKRGQNVTFRCDPISEHNRLYWYRQTLGQGPEFLTYFQNEAQLEKSRLLSDRFSAERPKGSFSTLEIQRTEQGDSAMYLCASSLGGRGQPQHFGDGTRLSIL.